This T cell receptor beta chain was sequenced during a study of post-analysis software for immune sequencing data. TCR beta cDNA libraries included unique molecular identifiers. TCRdb re-called the PCR reads with MiXCR, one entry per CDR3 protein. This repertoire shows roughly 410,000 distinct CDR3 sequences, roughly 30% found once; its top ten account for 13%. Study-level results: F measure showed strong co-clustering of same-batch samples.

Of note for this clonotype: Its antigen remains unidentified.

This clonotype originated in a girl aged 10-17 years with multiple sclerosis. Sequencing used blood.

CDR3 bases: TGTGCCAGCAGCACGACCGGGACGGTCTACAATGAGCAGTTCTTC. Amino acids: CASSTTGTVYNEQFF. V and J are TRBV11-1 and TRBJ2-1; perhaps D is TRBD1 or TRBD2 (5 bases each). The CDR3 runs 15 residues. Germline V gene lookup returns CDR1 SGHAT and CDR2 FQDESV (reference sequence). The V end lost 5 bases, the J end lost 3 bases, and 14 bases lay between the germline ends.